The next 20 T cell receptor beta chains were all read from a single sample in a study of T cells in Graves' hyperthyroidism and ophthalmopathy. Amplified TCR beta CDR3 regions came from RNA transcripts. Using the HTBI primer set, a first-round RT-PCR was run on the TCR CDR3. TCRdb ran MiXCR on the multiplex PCR reads and lists one entry per CDR3 protein. Here the sample spans 500,000 to 650,000 distinct CDR3 sequences, 12% to 15% being singletons. Input material: blood. These receptors were taken from a woman between 40 and 55 years old with Graves' hyperthyroidism.

The table lists this clonotype with many counts. The chain uses TRBV24-1 and TRBJ2-2, with TRBD1 identical over 9 bases. This CDR3 has 21 amino acids. The germline V gene has CDR1 KGHDR and CDR2 SFDVKD. Trimming took 6 bases from V and 2 from J; bases not matched to a gene: 21. The CDR3 protein is CATSPLQGTGGERGNTGELFF. Here the CDR3 DNA reads TGTGCCACCAGTCCCCTCCAGGGAACAGGGGGCGAAAGAGGTAACACCGGGGAGCTGTTTTTT.

This clonotype was counted between two and nine times. The J gene is TRBJ2-5, the V gene TRBV14, with no clear D. From germline, CDR1 is SGHDN and CDR2 FVKESK. The CDR3 length is 14 residues. The V end lost 2 bases, the J end lost 4 bases, and 11 bases lay between the germline ends. The CDR3 region is CASSQFLGSETQYF. CDR3 nucleotides: TGTGCCAGCAGCCAATTTCTGGGGTCAGAGACCCAGTACTTC.

In this sample, this clonotype turned up many times. This chain links TRBV30 with TRBJ2-3; D possibly corresponds to TRBD2 (6 bases). The CDR3 has 13 residues. V lost 5 bases and J 6 bases, leaving 15 bases between the germline ends. CDR1 and CDR2 (germline): GTSNPN, SVGIG (reference sequence). CDR3 sequence: CAWVTRGGDTQYF. The CDR3 DNA sequence: TGTGCCTGGGTGACTAGAGGCGGGGATACGCAGTATTTT.

This clonotype was observed a handful of times. The chain couples TRBV7-9 to TRBJ2-1; possibly TRBD2 for D (5 bases). From germline, CDR1 is SEHNR and CDR2 FQNEAQ (reference sequence). V lost 6 bases and J lost 2, with 14 bases in between. The CDR3 is made up of 15 amino acids. CDR3: CASSLGSPTYNEQFF. CDR3 DNA: TGTGCCAGCAGTCTTGGGAGCCCCACCTACAATGAGCAGTTCTTC.

This clonotype was recorded many times. The chain combines TRBV7-2 with TRBJ2-7, with 7 bases aligning to TRBD1. With V trimmed by 5 bases and J by 1 base, 8 bases remained unmatched. The CDR3 runs to 15 residues. Germline loops: CDR1 SGHTA, CDR2 FQGNSA. The CDR3 nucleotides are TGTGCCAGCAGCATCGACAGGGCACAATCCTACGAGCAGTACTTC. Protein sequence: CASSIDRAQSYEQYF. Combining the CDR3 with reference TRBV7-2 and TRBJ2-7 gives the whole variable domain GAGVSQSPSNKVTEKGKDVELRCDPISGHTALYWYRQSLGQGLEFLIYFQGNSAPDKSGLPSDRFSAERTGGSVSTLTIQRTQQEDSAVYLCASSIDRAQSYEQYFGPGTRLTVT.

At least ten counts were recorded for this clonotype. The V call is TRBV6-1, the J call TRBJ1-1; TRBD1 aligns across 8 bases. This CDR3 is built from 16 residues. V gave up 5 bases and J gave up 1 base; unmatched junction bases: 9. Germline V gene sequence: CDR1 MNHNS, CDR2 SASEGT. The CDR3 sequence is CASSFSTGGGNTEAFF. The CDR3 region has the DNA TGTGCCAGCAGTTTCTCTACAGGGGGTGGGAACACTGAAGCTTTCTTT.

The chain recombines TRBV12-3 or TRBV12-4 with TRBJ2-2; TRBD2 agrees at 7 bases. The CDR3 runs 15 residues. Unmatched junction bases numbered 11, after V lost 5 bases and J lost 8 bases. CDR3 amino acids: CASSPSSGTGGELFF. CDR3 coding DNA: TGTGCCAGCAGTCCCTCTAGCGGAACCGGGGGGGAGCTGTTTTTT.

This clonotype was seen a handful of times. The rearrangement joins TRBV3-1 to TRBJ1-1; 8 bases align to TRBD1. CDR1 is LGHDT, CDR2 YNNKEL, per germline (reference sequence). Germline trimming cut 3 bases from V and 3 bases from J; bases unmatched to any gene: 9. This CDR3 region has 16 residues. CDR3 DNA sequence: TGTGCCAGCAGCCACACGACAGGGGTAGTTGACACTGAAGCTTTCTTT. Translated, it gives CASSHTTGVVDTEAFF.

At least ten counts were recorded for this clonotype. This chain links TRBV7-6 with TRBJ1-1, with D tentatively TRBD1 (5 bases). Trimming took 5 bases from V and 3 from J, leaving 19 bases between them. Germline loops: CDR1 SGHVS, CDR2 FNYEAQ. The length of the CDR3 is 16 residues. The CDR3 DNA follows: TGTGCCAGCAGCGGCCATGGGGGATCTCCATACACTGAAGCTTTCTTT. Its translation is CASSGHGGSPYTEAFF.

As to this clonotype: A read error may explain this, as a much larger clone is one base away. The rearrangement joins TRBV18 to TRBJ2-5; perhaps TRBD2 as D (6 bases). Germline V CDR1 and CDR2: KGHSH, LQKENI. This CDR3 is 13 amino acids long. The CDR3 nucleotides read TGTGCCAGCTCACCAAACTGGGAGGAGACCCAGCACTTC. Its protein product is CASSPNWEETQHF.

With regard to this clonotype: Sequence at one end of the junction differs from germline and may be a read error. The rearrangement uses TRBV20-1 and TRBJ2-5, with D possibly matching TRBD2 (5 bases). In germline, CDR1 is DFQATT, CDR2 SNEGSKA (reference sequence). The CDR3 contains 14 residues. The CDR3: CGAPARSGSETQYF. CDR3 nucleotide sequence: TGCGGTGCCCCGGCCAGGAGCGGTTCGGAGACCCAGTACTTC.

This clonotype was seen at least ten times. V usage is TRBV2 and J usage is TRBJ1-5; D is unclear. Germline V gives CDR1 SNHLY, CDR2 FYNNEI. Between the trimmed V and J ends, which lost 2 bases and 0 bases, there was a span of 8 bases. The CDR3 is 15 amino acids. The CDR3 DNA is TGTGCCAGCAGTGAACAAGTCCTTAGCAATCAGCCCCAGCATTTT. Protein sequence: CASSEQVLSNQPQHF.

The table lists this clonotype with many counts. The chain is built from TRBV20-1 and TRBJ1-5, with 8 bases that match TRBD1. CDR1 and CDR2 (germline): DFQATT, SNEGSKA (reference sequence). The CDR3 length is 16 residues. V dropped 5 bases and J dropped 0; count of bases not matched to a gene: 9. The CDR3 DNA reads as TGCAGTGCTCTCACAGGGGGACAGTTTAGCAATCAGCCCCAGCATTTT. Protein product: CSALTGGQFSNQPQHF.

The chain uses TRBV6-5 and TRBJ1-6; perhaps TRBD1 as D (6 bases). Germline loops: CDR1 MNHEY, CDR2 SVGAGI. The CDR3 has 13 residues. The V and J ends lost 2 bases and 9 bases respectively, with 8 bases between them. CDR3 residues: CASSYGQSSPLHF. The CDR3 DNA follows: TGTGCCAGCAGTTACGGACAGTCTTCACCCCTCCACTTT.

V and J are TRBV20-1 and TRBJ2-7; possible D gene TRBD2, 5 bases. The CDR3 runs 13 residues. Trimming cost V 6 bases and J 2 bases, with 14 bases left between them. Germline V gives CDR1 DFQATT, CDR2 SNEGSKA (reference sequence). CDR3 sequence (DNA): TGCAGTGCATCGGCTAGCCCGGCCTACGAGCAGTACTTC. As protein: CSASASPAYEQYF.

This clonotype was seen only a few times. The V gene is TRBV19, the J gene TRBJ1-2; D is possibly TRBD1 (5 bases). The CDR3 totals 13 residues. Looked up from germline, CDR1 is LNHDA and CDR2 is SQIVND (reference sequence). Deletions cut 6 bases from V and 5 bases from J, with 13 bases between. This CDR3 reads CASSSPGRYGYTF. CDR3 coding DNA: TGTGCCAGTAGCTCCCCAGGGAGGTATGGCTACACCTTC.

The chain couples TRBV24-1 to TRBJ2-3; D perhaps matches TRBD2 (6 bases). This CDR3 comprises 13 residues. The germline gives CDR1 KGHDR, CDR2 SFDVKD. V was cut by 2 bases and J by 6 bases, with 8 bases left in between. The CDR3 reads CATSDYREDTQYF. CDR3 in DNA: TGTGCCACCAGTGATTACCGGGAGGATACGCAGTATTTT.

This clonotype showed up many times. V gene TRBV10-2 combines with J gene TRBJ2-2; D might be TRBD1 or TRBD2, each matching 5 bases. The germline V and J ends were trimmed by 7 bases and 2 bases, with 11 bases remaining between them. Germline V gene sequence: CDR1 WSHSY, CDR2 SAAADI. This CDR3 is 14 amino acids long. The CDR3 coding sequence is TGCGCCAGCATGGGGACGGTTAACACCGGGGAGCTGTTTTTT. As protein: CASMGTVNTGELFF.

This clonotype has ten or more counts. The V call is TRBV7-3, the J call TRBJ2-1; 7 bases align to TRBD1. This CDR3 is built from 14 residues. The junction had 7 bases not matched to a gene; V was cut back by 6 bases and J by 5 bases. The germline V gene has CDR1 SGHTA and CDR2 FQGTGA. The DNA of the CDR3 is TGTGCCAGCAGTCGACAGGGATTGGACAATGAGCAGTTCTTC. Translated, it gives CASSRQGLDNEQFF.

This clonotype was seen repeatedly, ten times or more. The chain carries TRBV5-1 and TRBJ2-3; 7 bases are a match to TRBD1. V shed 2 bases and J 4 bases; nucleotides not matched to a gene: 1. The germline V gene encodes CDR1 SGHRS and CDR2 YFSETQ. The CDR3 loop spans 13 amino acids. The chain's CDR3 is CASSFDRADTQYF. CDR3 nucleotides: TGCGCCAGCAGCTTTGACAGGGCAGATACGCAGTATTTT.